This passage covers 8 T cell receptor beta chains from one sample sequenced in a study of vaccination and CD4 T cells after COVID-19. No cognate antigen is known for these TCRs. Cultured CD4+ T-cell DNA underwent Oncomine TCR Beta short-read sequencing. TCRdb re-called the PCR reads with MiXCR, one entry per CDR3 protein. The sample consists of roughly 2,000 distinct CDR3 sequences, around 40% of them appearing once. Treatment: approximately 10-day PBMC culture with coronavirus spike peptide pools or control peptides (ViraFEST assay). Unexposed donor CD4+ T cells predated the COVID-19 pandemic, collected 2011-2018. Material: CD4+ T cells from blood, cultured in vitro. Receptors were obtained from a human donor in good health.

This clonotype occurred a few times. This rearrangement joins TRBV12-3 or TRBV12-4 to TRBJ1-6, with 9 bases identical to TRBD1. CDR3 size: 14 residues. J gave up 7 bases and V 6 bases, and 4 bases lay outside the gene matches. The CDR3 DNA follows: TGTGCCAGCAGAGGACAGGGGCACAATTCACCCCTCCACTTT. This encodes CASRGQGHNSPLHF.

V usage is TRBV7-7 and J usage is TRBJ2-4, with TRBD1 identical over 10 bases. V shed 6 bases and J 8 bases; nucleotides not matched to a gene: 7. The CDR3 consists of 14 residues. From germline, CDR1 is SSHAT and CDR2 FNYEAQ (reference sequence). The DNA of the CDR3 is TGTGCCAGCAGTCAAGGGGGGACAGGGGACATTCAGTACTTC. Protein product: CASSQGGTGDIQYF.

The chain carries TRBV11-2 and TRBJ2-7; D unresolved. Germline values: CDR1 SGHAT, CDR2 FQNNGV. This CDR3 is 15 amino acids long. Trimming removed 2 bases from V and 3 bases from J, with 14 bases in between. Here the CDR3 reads CASSLLPSQNYEQYF. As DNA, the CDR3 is TGTGCCAGCAGCTTACTCCCCTCACAGAACTACGAGCAGTACTTC.

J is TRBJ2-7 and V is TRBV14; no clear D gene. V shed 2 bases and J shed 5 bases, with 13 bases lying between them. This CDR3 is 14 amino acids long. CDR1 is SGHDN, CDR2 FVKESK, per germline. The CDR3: CASSQRQRGDEQYF. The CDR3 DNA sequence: TGTGCCAGCAGCCAAAGGCAACGAGGTGACGAGCAGTACTTC.

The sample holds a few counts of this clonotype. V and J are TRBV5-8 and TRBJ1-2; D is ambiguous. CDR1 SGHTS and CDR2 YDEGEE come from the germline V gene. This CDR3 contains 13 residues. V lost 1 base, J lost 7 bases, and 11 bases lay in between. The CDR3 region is CASSLLGDSGYTF. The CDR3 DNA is TGTGCCAGCAGCTTGTTGGGTGATAGTGGCTACACCTTC. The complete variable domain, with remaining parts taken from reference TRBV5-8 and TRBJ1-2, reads EAGVTQSPTHLIKTRGQQATLRCSPISGHTSVYWYQQALGLGLQFLLWYDEGEERNRGNFPPRFSGRQFPNYSSELNVNALELEDSALYLCASSLLGDSGYTFGSGTRLTVV.

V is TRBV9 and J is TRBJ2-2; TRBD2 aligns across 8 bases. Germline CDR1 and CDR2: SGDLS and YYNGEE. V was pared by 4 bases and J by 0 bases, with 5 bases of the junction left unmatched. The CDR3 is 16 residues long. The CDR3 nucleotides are TGTGCCAGCAGCCCCCGCGGGGGGACGAACACCGGGGAGCTGTTTTTT. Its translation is CASSPRGGTNTGELFF.

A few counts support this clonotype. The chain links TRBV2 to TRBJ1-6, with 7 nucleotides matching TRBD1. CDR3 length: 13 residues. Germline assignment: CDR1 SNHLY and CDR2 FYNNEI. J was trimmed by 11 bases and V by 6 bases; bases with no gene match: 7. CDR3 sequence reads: CASSRDSGTPLHF. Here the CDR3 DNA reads TGTGCCAGCAGCCGGGACAGCGGGACACCCCTCCACTTT.

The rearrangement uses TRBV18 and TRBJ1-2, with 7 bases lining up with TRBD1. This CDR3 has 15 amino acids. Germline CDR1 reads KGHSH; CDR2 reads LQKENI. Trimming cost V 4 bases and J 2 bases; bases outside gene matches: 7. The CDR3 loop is CASSQPGTANYGYTF. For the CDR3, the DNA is TGTGCCAGCTCACAACCTGGGACAGCAAACTATGGCTACACCTTC.